This entry describes one T cell receptor beta chain. Sequencing was performed with immunoSEQ multiplex PCR; in TCRdb, only in-frame clones are kept and a portion is missing. The repertoire includes approximately 130,000 clones, 70% to 90% of them detected once, and roughly 6.1% sits in the top ten. This sample is part of a study of T cell responses to AZD1222 COVID-19 vaccine. CDR1 is SGHTA and CDR2 is FQGNSA in the germline V gene. V lost 5 bases and J lost 4; bases outside the gene matches: 7. The CDR3 consists of 14 residues. This TCR derives from an adult who received the AZD1222 COVID-19 vaccine. Sequenced here: peripheral blood, sampled 28 days after the second AZD1222 dose. The gene calls are TRBV7-2 and TRBJ1-1; the match to TRBD1 covers 7 bases. This CDR3 reads CASSPSQGGTEAFF. The CDR3 DNA reads TGTGCCAGCAGCCCATCCCAGGGGGGCACTGAAGCTTTCTTT.